This TCR beta chain was sequenced during a study of control samples from healthy donors and cancer patients. Using immunoSEQ multiplex PCR, the repertoire was profiled, and TCRdb retains in-frame clones only, with some absent. In the table there are 60,000 to 70,000 clones, 65% to 90% of which are singletons. The CDR3 has 15 residues. The germline CDR1 and CDR2 sequences are LGHNA and YNFKEQ. V was clipped by 0 bases and J by 4 bases; unmatched bases: 4. The genes are TRBV4-2 and TRBJ2-7, with 9 bases aligning to TRBD1. This TCR derives from a man aged 40-55 years in good health. Input material: blood. The DNA of the CDR3 is TGTGCCAGCAGCCAAGAACCCGACAGGGGGTACGAGCAGTACTTC. It specifies CASSQEPDRGYEQYF.